This T cell receptor (beta chain) was identified in a study of T-cell memory formation after mild COVID-19. From the 5' RACE reads, TCRdb called clonotypes with MiXCR, one entry per CDR3 protein. Among 270,000 or so distinct CDR3 sequences listed, over 15% were seen once. Sequencing was performed on PBMCs or a T cell subset sorted from them (not recorded which). The clonotype comes from a man in his late teens or twenties who had mild COVID-19 (a few samples of this study predate the infection). Cell type and time point are not known.

CDR3: CASSRPGTGPYEQYF. CDR3 bases: TGTGCCAGCAGCCGCCCCGGGACAGGACCCTACGAGCAGTACTTC. V gene TRBV7-9 combines with J gene TRBJ2-7; 8 bases fit TRBD1. V lost 5 bases, J lost 2 bases, and 8 bases stayed unmatched. The CDR3 loop spans 15 amino acids. Germline lookup yields CDR1 SEHNR and CDR2 FQNEAQ (reference sequence).